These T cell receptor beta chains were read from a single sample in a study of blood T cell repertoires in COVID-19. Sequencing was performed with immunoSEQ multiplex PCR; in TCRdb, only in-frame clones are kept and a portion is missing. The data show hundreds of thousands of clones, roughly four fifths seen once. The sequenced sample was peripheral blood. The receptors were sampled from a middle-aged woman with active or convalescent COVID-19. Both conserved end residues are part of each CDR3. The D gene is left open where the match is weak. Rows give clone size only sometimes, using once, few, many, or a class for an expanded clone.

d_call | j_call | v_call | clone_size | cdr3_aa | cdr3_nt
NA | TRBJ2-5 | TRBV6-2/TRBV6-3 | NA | CASSYSVRDSQETQYF | TGTGCCAGCAGTTACTCGGTCCGGGACTCCCAAGAGACCCAGTACTTC
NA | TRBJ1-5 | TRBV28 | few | CASSFLGGEGQPQHF | TGTGCCAGCAGTTTCCTCGGAGGGGAAGGTCAGCCCCAGCATTTT
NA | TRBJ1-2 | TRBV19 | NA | CASSPLVGGAAGYGYTF | TGTGCCAGTAGTCCTCTCGTGGGAGGGGCTGCGGGCTATGGCTACACCTTC
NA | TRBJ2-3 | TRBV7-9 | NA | CASTRISPGTDTQYF | TGTGCCAGCACCAGAATCTCACCAGGGACAGATACGCAGTATTTT
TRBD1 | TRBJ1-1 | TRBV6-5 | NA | CASRRGRDTEAFF | TGTGCCAGCAGGAGGGGGCGCGACACTGAAGCTTTCTTT
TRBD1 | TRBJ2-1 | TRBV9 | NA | CASSARSTGNGVYNEQFF | TGTGCCAGCAGCGCCCGGTCGACAGGGAACGGGGTCTACAATGAGCAGTTCTTC
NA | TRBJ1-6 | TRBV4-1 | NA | CASSQPDRINSPLHF | TGCGCCAGCAGCCAACCGGACAGAATTAATTCACCCCTCCACTTT
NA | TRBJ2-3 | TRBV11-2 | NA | CASSLGGRGGTDTQYF | TGTGCCAGCAGCTTAGGGGGGCGCGGTGGCACAGATACGCAGTATTTT
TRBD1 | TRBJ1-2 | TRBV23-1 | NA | CASSQPPGTGVCRYTF | TGCGCCAGCAGTCAACCCCCCGGGACAGGGGTCTGTCGCTACACCTTC
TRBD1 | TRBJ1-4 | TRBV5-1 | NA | CASSPGTANEKLFF | TGCGCCAGCAGCCCCGGGACAGCTAATGAAAAACTGTTTTTT
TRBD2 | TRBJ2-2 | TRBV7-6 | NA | CASSNELAGGPAGELFF | TGTGCCAGCAGCAATGAACTAGCGGGGGGGCCAGCCGGGGAGCTGTTTTTT
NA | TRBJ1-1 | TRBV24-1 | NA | CATRPQGGTEAFF | TGTGCCACGCGGCCTCAAGGGGGCACTGAAGCTTTCTTT
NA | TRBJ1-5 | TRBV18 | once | CASSPGAGGNQPQHF | TGTGCCAGCTCACCAGGGGCAGGGGGCAATCAGCCCCAGCATTTT
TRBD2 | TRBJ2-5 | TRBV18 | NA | CASSPAGLAAQETQYF | TGTGCCAGCTCACCAGCTGGACTAGCGGCCCAAGAGACCCAGTACTTC
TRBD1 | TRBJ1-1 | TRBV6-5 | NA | CASKLDRGVSTEAFF | TGTGCCAGCAAGCTTGACAGGGGAGTTAGCACTGAAGCTTTCTTT
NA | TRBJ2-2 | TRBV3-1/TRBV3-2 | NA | CASSQGSSSAGELFF | TGTGCCAGCAGCCAAGGCTCATCTAGTGCCGGGGAGCTGTTTTTT
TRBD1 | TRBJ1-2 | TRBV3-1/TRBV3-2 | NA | CASSPRGQGGLYGYTF | TGTGCCAGCAGCCCCCGAGGACAGGGGGGACTCTATGGCTACACCTTC
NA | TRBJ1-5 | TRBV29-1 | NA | CSVEVQDPYSNQPQHF | TGCAGCGTTGAAGTTCAGGATCCTTATAGCAATCAGCCCCAGCATTTT
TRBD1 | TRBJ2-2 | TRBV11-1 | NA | CASSNGDRGELFF | TGTGCCAGCAGCAACGGGGACAGGGGGGAGCTGTTTTTT
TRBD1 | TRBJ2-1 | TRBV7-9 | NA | CASSFEPGQKNNEQFF | TGTGCCAGCAGCTTCGAACCGGGACAGAAGAACAATGAGCAGTTCTTC
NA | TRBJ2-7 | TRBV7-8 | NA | CASSYENLGSYEQYF | TGTGCCAGCAGCTACGAAAACCTAGGTTCCTACGAGCAGTACTTC
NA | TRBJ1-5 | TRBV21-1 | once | CASSKVGTGYYSNQPQHF | TGTGCCAGCAGCAAAGTGGGGACAGGGTATTATAGCAATCAGCCCCAGCATTTT
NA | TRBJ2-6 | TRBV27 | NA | CASSPRGKDGANVLTF | TGTGCCAGCAGTCCGAGGGGGAAGGATGGGGCCAACGTCCTGACTTTC
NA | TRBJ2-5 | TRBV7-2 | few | CASSLLRGSGETQYF | TGTGCCAGCAGCTTATTAAGGGGGTCCGGCGAGACCCAGTACTTC
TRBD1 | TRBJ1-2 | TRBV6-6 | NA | CASSRDRANYGYTF | TGTGCCAGCAGTCGTGACAGGGCTAACTATGGCTACACCTTC
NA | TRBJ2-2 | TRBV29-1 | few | CSAQGRGAGELFF | TGCAGCGCACAGGGTCGAGGGGCCGGGGAGCTGTTTTTT
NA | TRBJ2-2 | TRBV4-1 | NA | CASSQLGTTTGELFF | TGCGCCAGCAGCCAACTCGGGACAACAACCGGGGAGCTGTTTTTT
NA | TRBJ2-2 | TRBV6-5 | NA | CASSNQGGTGELFF | TGTGCCAGCAGTAATCAGGGGGGCACCGGGGAGCTGTTTTTT
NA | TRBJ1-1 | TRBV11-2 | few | CASSFLLQGEAFF | TGTGCCAGCAGCTTCCTCTTACAGGGTGAAGCTTTCTTT
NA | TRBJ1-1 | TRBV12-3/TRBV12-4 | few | CASTKRVVTEAFF | TGTGCCAGCACTAAACGCGTGGTGACTGAAGCTTTCTTT
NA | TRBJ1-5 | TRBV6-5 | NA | CASRAGGYNQPQHF | TGTGCCAGCAGGGCCGGGGGGTACAATCAGCCCCAGCATTTT
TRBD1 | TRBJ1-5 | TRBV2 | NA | CASSVTGNNQPQHF | TGTGCCAGCAGCGTGACAGGGAACAATCAGCCCCAGCATTTT
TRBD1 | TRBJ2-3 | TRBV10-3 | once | CAISEGGTGGLLDTDTQYF | TGTGCCATCAGTGAAGGGGGGACAGGGGGCCTCCTTGACACAGATACGCAGTATTTT
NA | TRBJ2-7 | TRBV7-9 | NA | CATTGVSGYEQYF | TGTGCCACTACGGGGGTCTCGGGGTACGAGCAGTACTTC
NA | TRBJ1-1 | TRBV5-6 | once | CASSSLPGTEAFF | TGTGCCAGCAGCTCTTTACCCGGCACTGAAGCTTTCTTT
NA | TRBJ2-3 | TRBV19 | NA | CASSIRGLSTDTQYF | TGTGCCAGTAGTATCCGAGGGTTAAGCACAGATACGCAGTATTTT
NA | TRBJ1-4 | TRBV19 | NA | CASSIRRELNAKLFF | TGTGCCAGTAGTATTCGGAGGGAACTCAATGCAAAACTGTTTTTT
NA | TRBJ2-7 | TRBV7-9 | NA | CASSPAGTSMDEQYF | TGTGCCAGCAGCCCCGCCGGGACATCTATGGACGAGCAGTACTTC
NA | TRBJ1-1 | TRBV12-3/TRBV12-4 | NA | CASSLFRDSEAFF | TGTGCCAGCAGTTTATTCCGCGACTCCGAAGCTTTCTTT
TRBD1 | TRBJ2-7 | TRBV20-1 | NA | CSASNLQGGSYEQYF | TGCAGTGCTAGTAACTTACAGGGGGGCTCCTACGAGCAGTACTTC
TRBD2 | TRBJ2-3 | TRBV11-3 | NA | CASSQRGDTQYF | TGTGCCAGCAGTCAGCGGGGGGATACGCAGTATTTT
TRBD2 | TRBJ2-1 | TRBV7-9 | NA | CASSSRTSGGATYNEQFF | TGTGCCAGCAGCTCTCGGACTAGCGGGGGGGCAACATACAATGAGCAGTTCTTC
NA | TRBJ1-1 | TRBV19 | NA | CASSARRVLNTEAFF | TGTGCCAGTAGTGCCCGCAGGGTCTTGAACACTGAAGCTTTCTTT
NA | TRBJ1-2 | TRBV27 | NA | CASSSARTGWSGYTF | TGTGCCAGCAGCTCGGCCCGTACAGGTTGGAGCGGCTACACCTTC
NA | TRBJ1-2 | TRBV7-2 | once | CASSLGQNNYGYTF | TGTGCCAGCAGCTTAGGACAGAACAACTATGGCTACACCTTC
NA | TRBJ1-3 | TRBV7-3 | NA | CASSPGTGNTIYF | TGTGCCAGCAGCCCCGGGACAGGAAACACCATATATTTT
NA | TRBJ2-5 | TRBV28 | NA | CASRPQVTETQYF | TGTGCCAGCAGACCACAGGTGACAGAGACCCAGTACTTC
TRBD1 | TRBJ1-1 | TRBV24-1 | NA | CATSDPVRGDTEAFF | TGTGCCACCAGTGACCCGGTCAGGGGGGACACTGAAGCTTTCTTT
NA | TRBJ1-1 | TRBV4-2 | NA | CASSQNRENTEAFF | TGTGCCAGCAGCCAAAACAGGGAGAACACTGAAGCTTTCTTT
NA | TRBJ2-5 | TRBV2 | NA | CASSDPRDWETQYF | TGTGCCAGCAGTGATCCGAGGGACTGGGAGACCCAGTACTTC
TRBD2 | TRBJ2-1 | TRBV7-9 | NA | CASSLKRETGRQFF | TGTGCCAGCAGCTTGAAGCGGGAGACGGGGAGGCAGTTCTTC
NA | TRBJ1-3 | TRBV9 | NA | CASSPRGNSGNTIYF | TGTGCCAGCAGCCCGAGGGGGAACTCTGGAAACACCATATATTTT